Sequencing of this TCR beta chain was carried out in a study of blood T cell repertoires in COVID-19. Study context: Material from acute and convalescent COVID-19 was sourced from the United States, Italy and Spain. PBMCs, B-cell-depleted T cells, or T cells were the source of the cDNA or gDNA that made up the material.

As processed by the authors: Nucleated cell counts were estimated from reference gene primer amplification. This table comes from immunoSEQ multiplex PCR, and its TCRdb copy is limited to in-frame clones, with some not included. The V and J calls and clone size were taken over from that table, and D and trimming were inferred from the DNA. The sample has 150,000 to 200,000 clones, about 86% seen once. Germline-derived CDR1 and CDR2 are SEHNR and FQNEAQ (reference sequence). The CDR3 length is 17 residues. The V and J ends lost 5 bases and 0 bases, in that order; junction bases with no gene match: 9. The specimen was peripheral blood. This clonotype was obtained from a man aged 45-65 years with active or convalescent COVID-19. V is TRBV7-9 and J is TRBJ2-1, with 8 bases fitting TRBD2. The CDR3 region is CASSIRTSISSYNEQFF. CDR3 nucleotides: TGTGCCAGCAGCATTAGGACTAGCATCAGCTCCTACAATGAGCAGTTCTTC.